A selection of T cell receptor beta chains follows, all from one sample in a study of CD8 T cells in ankylosing spondylitis. Each CDR3 protein is one row after TCRdb ran MiXCR on the 5' RACE reads. The sample contains 150,000 to 200,000 distinct CDR3 sequences, about 32% of which appear only once. Sequenced material: synovial fluid, either unsorted or a sorted T cell fraction (not recorded which). These receptors were obtained from a male donor with ankylosing spondylitis. Both conserved end residues are part of each CDR3. The D gene is left open where the match is weak. Size is stated for part of the rows, as once, few or many counts, or as a class when the clone is expanded.

size	D	V	J	CDR3	DNA
.	.	TRBV28	TRBJ2-2	CASSLSPGQGELFF	TGTGCCAGCAGTTTATCCCCCGGACAGGGGGAGCTGTTTTTT
.	TRBD2	TRBV2	TRBJ2-1	CASSSQGASGSGEQFF	TGTGCCAGCAGTTCCCAGGGGGCTAGCGGGAGTGGTGAGCAGTTCTTC
few	.	TRBV6-2/TRBV6-3	TRBJ2-3	CASSSREPGPDTQYF	TGTGCCAGCAGTTCCCGGGAACCAGGACCAGATACGCAGTATTTT
few	.	TRBV12-3/TRBV12-4	TRBJ1-2	CASSLKEGVTYGYTF	TGTGCCAGCAGTTTAAAAGAGGGGGTAACATATGGCTACACCTTC
few	.	TRBV5-6	TRBJ1-2	CASSQELVRGYTF	TGTGCCAGCAGCCAGGAATTGGTTCGTGGCTACACCTTC
once	TRBD1	TRBV12-5	TRBJ2-7	CASGLDRGGYEQYF	TGTGCTAGTGGTTTGGACAGGGGTGGCTACGAGCAGTACTTC
few	.	TRBV5-1	TRBJ2-2	CASSPSPGPKDTGELFF	TGCGCCAGCAGCCCCTCCCCGGGGCCCAAGGACACCGGGGAGCTGTTTTTT
few	TRBD2	TRBV20-1	TRBJ2-7	CSARDQYEREVSYEQYF	TGCAGTGCTAGAGATCAATATGAGCGGGAGGTCTCCTACGAGCAGTACTTC
medium-sized	TRBD2	TRBV10-3	TRBJ2-3	CATASGTTDTQYF	TGTGCCACCGCTAGCGGAACCACAGATACGCAGTATTTT
.	.	TRBV12-3/TRBV12-4	TRBJ1-3	CASSFGTLTGNTIYF	TGTGCCAGCAGTTTTGGGACTTTAACTGGAAACACCATATATTTT
few	TRBD1	TRBV5-1	TRBJ1-1	CASSLGQGGVVLSEAFF	TGCGCCAGCAGCTTGGGACAGGGAGGTGTAGTTCTTTCTGAAGCTTTCTTT
.	.	TRBV5-1	TRBJ2-3	CASSPGEVTDTQYF	TGCGCCAGCAGCCCCGGGGAGGTGACAGATACGCAGTATTTT
once	TRBD2	TRBV20-1	TRBJ2-4	CSAPRGGGGEKNIQYF	TGCAGTGCCCCCCGGGGCGGGGGAGGGGAAAAAAACATTCAGTACTTC
few	.	TRBV7-9	TRBJ1-2	CASSLTPGYGYTF	TGTGCCAGCAGCTTAACCCCGGGCTATGGCTACACCTTC
few	.	TRBV11-3	TRBJ2-4	CASRRSPENIQYF	TGTGCCAGTCGTCGTAGCCCGGAAAACATTCAGTACTTC
.	.	TRBV11-2	TRBJ2-6	CASSPVKSGANVLTF	TGTGCCAGCAGCCCGGTAAAAAGTGGGGCCAACGTCCTGACTTTC
many	.	TRBV28	TRBJ2-7	CASRSFYEQYF	TGTGCCAGCAGGTCTTTCTACGAGCAGTACTTC
.	.	TRBV4-1	TRBJ1-2	CASSQGTGGYTF	TGCGCCAGCAGCCAAGGAACAGGTGGCTACACCTTC
many	.	TRBV11-3	TRBJ2-2	CASSPQAEELFF	TGTGCCAGCAGCCCTCAAGCGGAGGAGCTGTTTTTT
few	.	TRBV7-6	TRBJ2-5	CASSPGTHIESQYF	TGTGCCAGCAGCCCCGGGACTCATATAGAGTCCCAGTACTTC
few	TRBD1	TRBV18	TRBJ1-2	CASSRTGGKFFYGYTF	TGTGCCAGCTCACGCACAGGGGGCAAATTCTTCTATGGCTACACCTTC
.	TRBD2	TRBV20-1	TRBJ2-7	CSARRRLAGPPEQYF	TGCAGTGCTAGACGCAGACTAGCGGGACCCCCCGAGCAGTACTTC
.	.	TRBV12-3/TRBV12-4	TRBJ2-2	CASTEIRGGELFF	TGTGCCAGCACCGAGATCCGGGGAGGGGAGCTGTTTTTT
many	.	TRBV5-1	TRBJ1-2	CASSLEDKGGYTF	TGCGCCAGCAGCTTGGAGGACAAGGGTGGCTACACCTTC
.	.	TRBV7-8	TRBJ2-7	CASSFRGGGPYEQYF	TGTGCCAGCAGCTTCAGGGGAGGAGGGCCCTACGAGCAGTACTTC
few	.	TRBV5-1	TRBJ1-1	CASSYSGTNTEAFF	TGCGCCAGCAGCTACTCCGGGACAAACACTGAAGCTTTCTTT
few	TRBD2	TRBV5-5	TRBJ2-1	CASSQTSGATYNEQFF	TGTGCCAGCAGCCAGACTAGCGGAGCCACCTACAATGAGCAGTTCTTC
.	.	TRBV4-1	TRBJ2-5	CASSQDRRGGQETQYF	TGCGCCAGCAGCCAAGATAGAAGGGGAGGCCAAGAGACCCAGTACTTC
many	.	TRBV7-2	TRBJ2-7	CASSLGRGGYEQYF	TGTGCCAGCAGCTTGGGCAGAGGGGGTTACGAGCAGTACTTC
few	.	TRBV21-1	TRBJ2-1	CASGGTSTYNEQFF	TGTGCCAGCGGGGGAACCTCCACCTACAATGAGCAGTTCTTC
.	TRBD1	TRBV7-2	TRBJ1-1	CASSPRGTGGETEAFF	TGTGCCAGCAGCCCCCGGGGGACAGGGGGTGAGACTGAAGCTTTCTTT
.	TRBD1	TRBV12-3/TRBV12-4	TRBJ2-3	CASRLQGAGYTQYF	TGTGCCAGCAGGCTACAGGGGGCAGGGTATACGCAGTATTTT
many	TRBD1	TRBV10-3	TRBJ2-1	CAISGDRDFNEQFF	TGTGCCATCAGTGGGGACAGGGACTTCAATGAGCAGTTCTTC
.	.	TRBV6-1	TRBJ2-2	CASRLTVGAGELFF	TGTGCCAGCAGGCTGACAGTCGGGGCCGGGGAGCTGTTTTTT
.	.	TRBV18	TRBJ1-6	CASSPSVGDSPLHF	TGTGCCAGCTCCCCGAGCGTTGGGGATTCACCCCTCCACTTT
.	TRBD2	TRBV7-2	TRBJ2-3	CASSLGLAGGTDTQYF	TGTGCCAGCAGCTTAGGACTAGCGGGGGGAACAGATACGCAGTATTTT
.	.	TRBV27	TRBJ2-3	CASAAARRTDTQYF	TGTGCCAGCGCCGCGGCTAGGAGGACAGATACGCAGTATTTT
.	.	TRBV5-1	TRBJ2-3	CASSLAVGDTQYF	TGCGCCAGCAGCTTGGCCGTAGGAGATACGCAGTATTTT
few	TRBD1	TRBV12-3/TRBV12-4	TRBJ1-2	CASSSFGQGNYGYTF	TGTGCCAGCAGCAGTTTTGGACAGGGAAACTATGGCTACACCTTC
few	TRBD2	TRBV20-1	TRBJ2-2	CSAPLGSGSSGELFF	TGCAGTGCCCCTTTGGGTAGCGGGAGTTCCGGGGAGCTGTTTTTT